A single T cell receptor (beta chain) is shown here with its context. The antigen remains unidentified. The CDR3 has 15 amino acids. Germline V CDR1 and CDR2: SGHVS, FNYEAQ. V shed 3 bases and J 6 bases; nucleotides not matched to a gene: 8. The sample originates from a study of shared clonotypes between healthy human individuals. Regarding the study as a whole: Rarefaction revealed incomplete sorted-subset sequencing despite large depth. Memory subsets generally showed lower estimated richness than naive subsets.

Here immunoSEQ multiplex PCR was the method, and the copy in TCRdb shows in-frame clones only, minus some. The repertoire holds around 1.5 million clones, 95% to 99% seen once, with roughly 0.45% in the top ten. This receptor was identified in a man aged 25 to 40 in good health. The specimen sequenced was naive CD4+ T cells sorted from blood. Documented subset: CD45RA+ positively selected. This sequence joins TRBV7-6 and TRBJ2-1; TRBD2 matches at 7 bases. CDR3 protein: CASSFWTRSFNEQFF. CDR3 DNA sequence: TGTGCCAGCAGCTTTTGGACTAGAAGCTTCAATGAGCAGTTCTTC.